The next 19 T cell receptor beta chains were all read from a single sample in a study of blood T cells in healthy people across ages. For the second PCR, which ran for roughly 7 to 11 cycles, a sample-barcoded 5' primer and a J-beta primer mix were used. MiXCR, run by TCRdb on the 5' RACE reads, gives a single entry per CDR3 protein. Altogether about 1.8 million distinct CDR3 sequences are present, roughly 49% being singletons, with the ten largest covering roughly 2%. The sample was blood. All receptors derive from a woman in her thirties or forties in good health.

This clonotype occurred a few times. The CDR3 nucleotides read TGTGCCAGCAGTGAAGGGGCTACGACGGCCGAGACCCAGTACTTC. As protein: CASSEGATTAETQYF. V is TRBV2 and J is TRBJ2-5, with D uncertain. Germline V gene sequence: CDR1 SNHLY, CDR2 FYNNEI. This CDR3 has 15 amino acids. With 1 base removed from V and 5 bases from J, the gap between germline ends came to 14 bases.

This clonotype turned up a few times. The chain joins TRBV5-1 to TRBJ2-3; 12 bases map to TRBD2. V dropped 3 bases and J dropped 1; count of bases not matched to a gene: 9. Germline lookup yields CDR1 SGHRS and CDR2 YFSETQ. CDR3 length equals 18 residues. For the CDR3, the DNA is TGCGCCAGCAGCTCCCCACTCAGACTAGCGGGGGGCACAGATACGCAGTATTTT. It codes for CASSSPLRLAGGTDTQYF.

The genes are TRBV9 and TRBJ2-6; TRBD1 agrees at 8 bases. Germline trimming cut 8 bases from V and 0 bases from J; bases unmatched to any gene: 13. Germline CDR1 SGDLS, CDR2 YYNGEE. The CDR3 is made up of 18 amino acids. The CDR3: CASATVRDRSSGANVLTF. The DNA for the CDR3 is TGTGCCAGTGCTACCGTGAGGGACAGGAGCTCTGGGGCCAACGTCCTGACTTTC. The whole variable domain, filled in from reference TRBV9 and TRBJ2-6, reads DSGVTQTPKHLITATGQRVTLRCSPRSGDLSVYWYQQSLDQGLQFLIQYYNGEERAKGNILERFSAQQFPDLHSELNLSSLELGDSALYFCASATVRDRSSGANVLTFGAGSRLTVL.

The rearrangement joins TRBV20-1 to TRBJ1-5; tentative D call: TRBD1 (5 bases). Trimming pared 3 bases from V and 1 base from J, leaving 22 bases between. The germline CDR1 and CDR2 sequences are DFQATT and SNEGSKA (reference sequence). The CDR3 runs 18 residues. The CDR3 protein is CSASDPRRGGGSNQPQHF. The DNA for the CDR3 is TGCAGTGCTAGTGACCCTCGGAGGGGCGGCGGGAGCAATCAGCCCCAGCATTTT.

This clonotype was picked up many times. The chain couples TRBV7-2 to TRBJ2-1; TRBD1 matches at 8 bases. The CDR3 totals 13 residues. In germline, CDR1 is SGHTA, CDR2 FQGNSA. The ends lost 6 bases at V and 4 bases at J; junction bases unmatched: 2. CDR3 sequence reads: CASRDRDYNEQFF. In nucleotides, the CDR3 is TGTGCCAGCAGGGACAGGGATTACAATGAGCAGTTCTTC.

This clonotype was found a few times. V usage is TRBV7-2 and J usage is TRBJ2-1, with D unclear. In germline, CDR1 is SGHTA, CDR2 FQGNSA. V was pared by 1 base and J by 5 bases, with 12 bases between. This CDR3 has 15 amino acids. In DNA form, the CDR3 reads TGTGCCAGCAGCTTAGGGGTTCAGGCCAACAATGAGCAGTTCTTC. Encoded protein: CASSLGVQANNEQFF.

The CDR3 nucleotides read TGTGCCAGCAGCGCCACCAAGGCTAGCGGGGGGGAGACCCAGTACTTC. Encoded protein: CASSATKASGGETQYF. The rearrangement links TRBV5-4 to TRBJ2-5, with TRBD2 matching over 11 bases. Per the germline V gene, CDR1 is SGHNT and CDR2 is YYREEE (reference sequence). This CDR3 comprises 16 residues. J gave up 5 bases and V 4 bases, and 10 bases lay outside the gene matches.

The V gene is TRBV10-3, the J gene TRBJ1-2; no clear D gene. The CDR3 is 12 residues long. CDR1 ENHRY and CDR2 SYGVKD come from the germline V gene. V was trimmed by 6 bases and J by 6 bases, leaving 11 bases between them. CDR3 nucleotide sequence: TGTGCCATCAGCGCCCGAAGCGATGGCTACACCTTC. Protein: CAISARSDGYTF.

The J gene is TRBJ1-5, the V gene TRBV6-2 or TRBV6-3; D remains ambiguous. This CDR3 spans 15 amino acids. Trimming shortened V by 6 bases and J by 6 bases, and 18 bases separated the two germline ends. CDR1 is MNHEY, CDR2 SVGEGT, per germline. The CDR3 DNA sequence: TGTGCCAGCAGATACCTCCCTGGAGTGCTTCAGCCCCAGCATTTT. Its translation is CASRYLPGVLQPQHF.

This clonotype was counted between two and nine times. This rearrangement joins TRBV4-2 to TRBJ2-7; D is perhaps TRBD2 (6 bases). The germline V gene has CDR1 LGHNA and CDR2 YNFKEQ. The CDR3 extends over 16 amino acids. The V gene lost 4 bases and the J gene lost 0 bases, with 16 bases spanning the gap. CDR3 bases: TGTGCCAGCAGCCCAAGGACGGCAGCGGGCTCCTACGAGCAGTACTTC. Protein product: CASSPRTAAGSYEQYF.

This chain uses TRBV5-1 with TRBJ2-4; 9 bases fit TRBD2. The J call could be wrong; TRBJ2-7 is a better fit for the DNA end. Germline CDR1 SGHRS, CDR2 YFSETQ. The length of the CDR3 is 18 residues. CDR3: CASSSWGGGASLSYEQYF. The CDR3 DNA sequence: TGCGCCAGCAGCTCCTGGGGCGGGGGGGCCTCTCTCAGCTACGAGCAGTACTTC.

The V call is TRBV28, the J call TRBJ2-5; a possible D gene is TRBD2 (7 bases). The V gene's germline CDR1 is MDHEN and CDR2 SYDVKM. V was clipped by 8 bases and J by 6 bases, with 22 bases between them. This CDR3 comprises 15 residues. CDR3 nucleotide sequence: TGTGCCAGCTCCTCGCCCGGGGGGCGCATAAAGACCCAGTACTTC. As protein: CASSSPGGRIKTQYF.

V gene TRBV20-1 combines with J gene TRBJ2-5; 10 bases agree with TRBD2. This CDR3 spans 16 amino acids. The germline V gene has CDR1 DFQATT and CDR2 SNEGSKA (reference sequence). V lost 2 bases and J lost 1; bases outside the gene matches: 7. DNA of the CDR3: TGCAGTGCTAGAAGAGGGCTAGCGGGGGCCCAAGAGACCCAGTACTTC. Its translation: CSARRGLAGAQETQYF.

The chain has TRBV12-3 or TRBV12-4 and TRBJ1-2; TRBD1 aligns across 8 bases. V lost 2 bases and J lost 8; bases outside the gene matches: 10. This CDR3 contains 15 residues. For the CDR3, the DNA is TGTGCCAGCAGTTTAAAGGGGGACAGGCGGGTCGGCTACACCTTC. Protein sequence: CASSLKGDRRVGYTF.

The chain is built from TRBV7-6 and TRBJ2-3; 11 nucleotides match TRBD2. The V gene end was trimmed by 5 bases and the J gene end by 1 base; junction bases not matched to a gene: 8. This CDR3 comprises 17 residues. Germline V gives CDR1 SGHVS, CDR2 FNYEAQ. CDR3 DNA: TGTGCCAGCAGCCGCTTCCTTAGCGGGGGGGGCACAGATACGCAGTATTTT. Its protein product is CASSRFLSGGGTDTQYF.

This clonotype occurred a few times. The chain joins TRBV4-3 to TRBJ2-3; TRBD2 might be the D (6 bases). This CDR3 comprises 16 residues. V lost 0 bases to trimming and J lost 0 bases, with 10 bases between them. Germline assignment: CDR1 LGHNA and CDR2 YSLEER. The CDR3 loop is CASSQDTGESTDTQYF. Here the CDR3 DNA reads TGCGCCAGCAGCCAAGATACGGGGGAGAGCACAGATACGCAGTATTTT.

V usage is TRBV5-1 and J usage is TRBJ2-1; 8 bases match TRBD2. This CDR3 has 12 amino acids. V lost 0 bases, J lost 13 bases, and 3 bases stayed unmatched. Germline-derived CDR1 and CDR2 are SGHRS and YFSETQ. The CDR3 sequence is CASSLGAGAQFF. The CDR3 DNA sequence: TGCGCCAGCAGCTTGGGAGCGGGGGCTCAGTTCTTC.

The CDR3 reads CASSPPRGGSYGYTF. CDR3 sequence (DNA): TGTGCCAGCAGCCCACCGAGAGGGGGGAGCTATGGCTACACCTTC. The chain uses TRBV7-9 and TRBJ1-2; possibly TRBD1 for D (6 bases). Trimming removed 5 bases from V and 4 bases from J, with 17 bases in between. The CDR3 has 15 amino acids. The germline CDR1 and CDR2 sequences are SEHNR and FQNEAQ (reference sequence).

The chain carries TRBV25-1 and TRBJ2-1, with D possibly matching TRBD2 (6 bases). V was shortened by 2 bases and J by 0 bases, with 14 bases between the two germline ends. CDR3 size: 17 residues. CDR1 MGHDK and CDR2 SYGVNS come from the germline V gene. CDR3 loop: CASSEGGSGASYNEQFF. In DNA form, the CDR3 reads TGTGCCAGCAGTGAAGGAGGTAGCGGAGCCTCCTACAATGAGCAGTTCTTC.